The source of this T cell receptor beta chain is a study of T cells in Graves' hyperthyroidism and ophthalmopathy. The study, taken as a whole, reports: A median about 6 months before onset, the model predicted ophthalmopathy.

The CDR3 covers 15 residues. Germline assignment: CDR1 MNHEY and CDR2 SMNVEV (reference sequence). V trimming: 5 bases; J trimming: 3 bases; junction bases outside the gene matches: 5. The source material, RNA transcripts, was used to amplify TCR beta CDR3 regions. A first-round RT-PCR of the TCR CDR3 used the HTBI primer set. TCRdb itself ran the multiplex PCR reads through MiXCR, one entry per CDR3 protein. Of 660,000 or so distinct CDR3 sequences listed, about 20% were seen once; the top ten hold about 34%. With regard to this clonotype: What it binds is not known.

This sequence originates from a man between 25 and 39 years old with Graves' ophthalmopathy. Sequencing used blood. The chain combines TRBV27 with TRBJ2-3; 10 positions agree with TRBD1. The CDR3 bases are TGTGCCAGCAGTCTGACAGGGGGCAGGACAGATACGCAGTATTTT. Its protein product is CASSLTGGRTDTQYF.